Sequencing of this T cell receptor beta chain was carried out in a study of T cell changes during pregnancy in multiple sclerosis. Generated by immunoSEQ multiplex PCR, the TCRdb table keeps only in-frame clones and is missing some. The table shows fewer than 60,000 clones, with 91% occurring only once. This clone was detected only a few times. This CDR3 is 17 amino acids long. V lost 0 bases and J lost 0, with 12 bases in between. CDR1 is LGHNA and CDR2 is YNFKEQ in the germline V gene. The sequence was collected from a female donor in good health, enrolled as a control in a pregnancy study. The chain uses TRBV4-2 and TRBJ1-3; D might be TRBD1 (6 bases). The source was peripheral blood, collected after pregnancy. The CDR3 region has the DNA TGTGCCAGCAGCCAAGATGGAACAGGGCTCTCTGGAAACACCATATATTTT. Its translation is CASSQDGTGLSGNTIYF.